The sequence of this T cell receptor (beta chain) was determined in a study of T-cell memory formation after mild COVID-19. Study information: The TCR clusters were mostly specific to one donor.

A remark on this clonotype: Its antigen is unidentified.

TCRdb re-called the 5' RACE reads with MiXCR, one entry per CDR3 protein. There are approximately 300,000 distinct CDR3 sequences in the sample; roughly 19% occur only once, and 21% lies in the top ten. Study-wide points: What remained unconfirmed was the SARS-CoV-2 specificity of second-wave clones peaking on day 37. Day 15 to 85 contracting clones showed balanced CD4/CD8; day 15 to 37 expanders favored CD4+.

The CDR3 is made up of 13 amino acids. Between the trimmed V and J ends, which lost 3 bases and 10 bases, there was a span of 13 bases. From germline, CDR1 is SSHAT and CDR2 FNYEAQ (reference sequence). This receptor was taken from a man younger than 35 who had mild COVID-19 (a few samples of this study predate the infection). Cell type and time point are not known. Sequencing was carried out using PBMCs or a T cell subset sorted from them (not recorded which). The chain recombines TRBV7-7 with TRBJ2-1; D unclear. CDR3 DNA: TGTGCCAGCAGCTTCGGTGGGCTCGGGGAGCAGTTCTTC. The encoded protein is CASSFGGLGEQFF.